This T cell receptor (beta chain) was profiled in a study of cytomegalovirus exposure and HLA in healthy donors. Donors had nominal health at sampling but likely had unrecorded immune exposures. With regard to this clone: Its antigen is unidentified.

The study, taken as a whole, reports: Association with HLA alleles at 0.05 false discovery rate was found for around 17,000 TCR beta sequences in a later analysis.

V shed 4 bases and J shed 4 bases, with 26 bases lying between them. The CDR3 loop spans 18 amino acids. The V gene's germline CDR1 is SGHNT and CDR2 YYREEE (reference sequence). In the PCR, 60 Vbeta and 13 Jbeta primers were used. Clones were read by immunoSEQ multiplex PCR, and TCRdb kept only the in-frame ones, dropping some. The sample lists more than 250,000 clones; approximately 90% were seen once. The chain recombines TRBV5-4 with TRBJ1-2; the D gene is possibly TRBD1 (6 bases). Sequencing used PBMCs. The TCR was taken from a young woman in good health and CMV-seronegative. CDR3 in DNA: TGTGCCAGCAGCAACATGGGGCCTACAGGGATGAACCCCTATGGCTACACCTTC. This gives the protein CASSNMGPTGMNPYGYTF.